One and the same sample provided the 32 T cell receptor beta chains below, sequenced in a study of blood T cell repertoires in COVID-19. Using immunoSEQ multiplex PCR, the repertoire was profiled, and TCRdb retains in-frame clones only, with some absent. The repertoire has 120,000 or so clones, 70% to 90% of them found once; the top ten carry 4% to 5.5%. Material for sequencing was peripheral blood. The receptor set was obtained from a man aged 35 to 55 with acute or convalescent COVID-19.

The chain is built from TRBV7-9 and TRBJ1-1; 10 bases agree with TRBD1. The CDR3 extends over 13 amino acids. With 5 bases clipped from V and 11 bases from J, the junction kept 8 bases outside the gene matches. Germline CDR1 reads SEHNR; CDR2 reads FQNEAQ (reference sequence). The DNA of the CDR3 is TGTGCCAGCAGCAGCCCGACAGGGGGCTGGGCTTTCTTT. Its translation is CASSSPTGGWAFF. Combining the CDR3 with reference TRBV7-9 and TRBJ1-1 gives the whole variable domain DTGVSQNPRHKITKRGQNVTFRCDPISEHNRLYWYRQTLGQGPEFLTYFQNEAQLEKSRLLSDRFSAERPKGSFSTLEIQRTEQGDSAMYLCASSSPTGGWAFFGQGTRLTVV.

V gene TRBV30 combines with J gene TRBJ2-3; tentatively, D is TRBD2 (6 bases). V lost 4 bases to trimming and J lost 4 bases, with 21 bases between them. The CDR3 runs to 16 residues. Germline assignment: CDR1 GTSNPN and CDR2 SVGIG (reference sequence). The CDR3 reads CAWIGGGAGSSDTQYF. The CDR3 region has the DNA TGTGCCTGGATTGGAGGAGGGGCAGGGAGTTCAGATACGCAGTATTTT.

This chain joins TRBV5-1 and TRBJ1-6; TRBD1 matches 8 bases. V gave up 2 bases and J gave up 9 bases; unmatched junction bases: 1. Germline assignment: CDR1 SGHRS and CDR2 YFSETQ. The CDR3 contains 13 residues. The CDR3 sequence: CASSLTGGSPLHF. The CDR3 nucleotides read TGCGCCAGCAGCTTAACAGGGGGTTCACCCCTCCACTTT.

This clone was seen just once. This chain uses TRBV25-1 with TRBJ1-1; D is ambiguous. Between the trimmed V and J ends, which lost 5 bases and 5 bases, there was a span of 12 bases. In germline, CDR1 is MGHDK, CDR2 SYGVNS. The CDR3 extends over 13 amino acids. CDR3 loop: CASSITPGTEAFF. The CDR3 DNA is TGTGCCAGCAGTATCACCCCGGGGACTGAAGCTTTCTTT.

J is TRBJ1-2 and V is TRBV9; 9 nucleotides match TRBD1. Germline V CDR1 and CDR2: SGDLS, YYNGEE. V shed 4 bases, J shed 7 bases, and the junction held 8 bases outside the gene matches. The CDR3 covers 14 residues. Here the CDR3 reads CASSPGQGRAGYTF. CDR3 nucleotide sequence: TGTGCCAGCAGCCCGGGACAGGGTAGAGCTGGCTACACCTTC.

The chain couples TRBV24-1 to TRBJ1-1; D ambiguous. Germline V CDR1 and CDR2: KGHDR, SFDVKD. The V and J ends lost 0 bases and 11 bases respectively, with 6 bases between them. The CDR3 has 11 amino acids. CDR3 protein: CATSDLRRAFF. For the CDR3, the DNA is TGTGCCACCAGTGATTTGAGGCGGGCTTTCTTT.

The V and J genes are TRBV4-2 and TRBJ1-3, with D perhaps matching TRBD1 (5 bases). The V gene's germline CDR1 is LGHNA and CDR2 YNFKEQ. V lost 1 base, J lost 6 bases, and 19 bases lay in between. There are 17 residues in the CDR3. CDR3 residues: CASSQGDSGTLENTIYF. CDR3 nucleotides: TGTGCCAGCAGCCAAGGGGACTCCGGGACGCTCGAAAACACCATATATTTT.

On this clone itself: This specimen includes other DNA sequences encoding the same CDR3. The chain employs TRBV9 and TRBJ2-2; D is undetermined. V dropped 2 bases and J dropped 5 bases, with 4 bases sitting between them. The CDR3 has 12 amino acids. The V gene's germline CDR1 is SGDLS and CDR2 YYNGEE. The CDR3 sequence is CASSVRTGELFF. CDR3 bases: TGTGCCAGCAGCGTTCGGACCGGGGAGCTGTTTTTT.

The genes are TRBV12-3 or TRBV12-4 and TRBJ1-2, with D uncertain. This CDR3 has 13 residues. Trimming cost V 1 base and J 6 bases, with 9 bases left between them. The CDR3 bases are TGTGCCAGCAGTTTAGTCTCCTTCGATGGCTACACCTTC. It encodes CASSLVSFDGYTF.

This chain links TRBV7-6 with TRBJ2-7, with 7 bases matching TRBD1. The junction had 6 bases not matched to a gene; V was cut back by 3 bases and J by 4 bases. The V gene's germline CDR1 is SGHVS and CDR2 FNYEAQ. The CDR3 has 14 residues. CDR3 protein: CASSFGQDGYEQYF. For the CDR3, the DNA is TGTGCCAGCAGCTTTGGACAGGACGGATACGAGCAGTACTTC.

The chain has TRBV19 and TRBJ2-7; D is perhaps TRBD2 (5 bases). CDR3 size: 12 residues. Trimming took off 10 bases at V and 4 bases at J, with 14 bases between the two ends. Germline V lookup: CDR1 LNHDA, CDR2 SQIVND (reference sequence). The CDR3 loop reads CATLDGGYEQYF. Written as DNA, the CDR3 is TGTGCCACCTTAGACGGCGGGTACGAGCAGTACTTC. The full variable domain, in which reference TRBV19 and TRBJ2-7 provide the parts outside the CDR3, is DGGITQSPKYLFRKEGQNVTLSCEQNLNHDAMYWYRQDPGQGLRLIYYSQIVNDFQKGDIAEGYSVSREKKESFPLTVTSAQKNPTAFYLCATLDGGYEQYFGPGTRLTVT.

The chain carries TRBV6-1 and TRBJ1-5; D is perhaps TRBD1 (6 bases). This CDR3 contains 15 residues. In germline, CDR1 is MNHNS, CDR2 SASEGT. V lost 0 bases and J lost 9, with 15 bases in between. Here the CDR3 reads CASSEAAGAALPQHF. The CDR3 DNA reads TGTGCCAGCAGTGAAGCGGCGGGGGCTGCTTTGCCCCAGCATTTT.

J is TRBJ1-6 and V is TRBV3-1 (or the pseudogene TRBV3-2), with 7 bases fitting TRBD1. The CDR3 extends over 16 amino acids. J gave up 10 bases and V 0 bases, and 9 bases lay outside the gene matches. Germline-derived CDR1 and CDR2 are LGHDT and YNNKEL (reference sequence). In nucleotides, the CDR3 is TGTGCCAGCAGCCAAGATACGGCAGGGGGTTCATCACCCCTCCACTTT. Translated, it gives CASSQDTAGGSSPLHF.

The genes are TRBV5-1 and TRBJ1-1; D is possibly TRBD1 (6 bases). The CDR3 consists of 15 residues. V lost 4 bases and J lost 3, with 16 bases in between. CDR1 is SGHRS and CDR2 is YFSETQ in the germline V gene. The chain's CDR3 is CASSPLARGDTEAFF. CDR3 DNA sequence: TGCGCCAGCAGCCCGCTGGCCAGGGGCGACACTGAAGCTTTCTTT.

This rearrangement joins TRBV18 to TRBJ1-1, with 8 nucleotides matching TRBD1. CDR1 and CDR2 (germline): KGHSH, LQKENI. J gave up 1 base and V 4 bases, and 5 bases lay outside the gene matches. There are 15 residues in the CDR3. As DNA, the CDR3 is TGTGCCAGCTCACTGGAAGGGACAGGGAACACTGAAGCTTTCTTT. It translates to CASSLEGTGNTEAFF.

The gene calls are TRBV18 and TRBJ1-2, with TRBD1 matching over 7 bases. With V trimmed by 2 bases and J by 1 base, 1 base remained unmatched. The CDR3 contains 14 residues. CDR1 and CDR2 from the germline V gene are KGHSH and LQKENI. CDR3 sequence (DNA): TGTGCCAGCTCACCAGGGACAGATAACTATGGCTACACCTTC. It is translated as CASSPGTDNYGYTF.

This chain uses TRBV5-1 with TRBJ2-1; TRBD2 might be the D (6 bases). CDR1 is SGHRS, CDR2 YFSETQ, per germline. The V and J ends lost 1 base and 5 bases respectively, with 13 bases between them. There are 15 residues in the CDR3. CDR3 protein: CASSLLASADNEQFF. CDR3 in DNA: TGCGCCAGCAGCTTGCTAGCTAGCGCAGACAATGAGCAGTTCTTC. Full variable domain (missing parts from reference TRBV5-1 and TRBJ2-1): KAGVTQTPRYLIKTRGQQVTLSCSPISGHRSVSWYQQTPGQGLQFLFEYFSETQRNKGNFPGRFSGRQFSNSRSEMNVSTLELGDSALYLCASSLLASADNEQFFGPGTRLTVL.

The V and J genes are TRBV5-4 and TRBJ1-1; no clear D. The CDR3 is 15 residues long. CDR1 and CDR2 (germline): SGHNT, YYREEE (reference sequence). Trimming removed 0 bases from V and 4 bases from J, with 13 bases in between. CDR3 sequence (DNA): TGTGCCAGCAGCTTGGTGGCGGGTAAAGGCACTGAAGCTTTCTTT. Its protein product is CASSLVAGKGTEAFF.

The J gene is TRBJ2-5, the V gene TRBV7-9, with D possibly TRBD2 on 5 matching bases. Trimming cost V 5 bases and J 1 base, with 11 bases left between them. Per the germline V gene, CDR1 is SEHNR and CDR2 is FQNEAQ (reference sequence). This CDR3 region has 14 residues. In DNA, the CDR3 is TGTGCCAGCAGCCCCGCGGGCCCCCAAGAGACCCAGTACTTC. Protein: CASSPAGPQETQYF. Full variable domain (outside the CDR3, taken from reference TRBV7-9 and TRBJ2-5): DTGVSQNPRHKITKRGQNVTFRCDPISEHNRLYWYRQTLGQGPEFLTYFQNEAQLEKSRLLSDRFSAERPKGSFSTLEIQRTEQGDSAMYLCASSPAGPQETQYFGPGTRLLVL.

The chain employs TRBV4-3 and TRBJ1-5; D is unresolved. The CDR3 loop spans 14 amino acids. V was clipped by 0 bases and J by 5 bases, with 8 bases between them. The germline gives CDR1 LGHNA, CDR2 YSLEER. The CDR3 region has the DNA TGCGCCAGCAGCCAAGATTCTTTCGATCAGCCCCAGCATTTT. This gives the protein CASSQDSFDQPQHF.

V usage is TRBV6-1 and J usage is TRBJ1-2; no clear D. The CDR3 length is 13 residues. The ends were cut back, 3 bases at V and 7 bases at J, with 12 bases in the middle. The germline gives CDR1 MNHNS, CDR2 SASEGT. The CDR3 sequence is CASSESNEFGYTF. CDR3 coding DNA: TGTGCCAGCAGTGAGAGTAACGAATTTGGCTACACCTTC.

The chain recombines TRBV5-1 with TRBJ2-2; TRBD2 agrees at 12 bases. From germline, CDR1 is SGHRS and CDR2 YFSETQ. The length of the CDR3 is 18 residues. V gave up 3 bases and J gave up 0 bases; unmatched junction bases: 6. CDR3 amino acids: CASSWGTSGFANTGELFF. As DNA, the CDR3 is TGCGCCAGCAGCTGGGGGACTAGCGGGTTCGCGAACACCGGGGAGCTGTTTTTT.

The rearrangement joins TRBV2 to TRBJ2-1, with 9 bases matching TRBD2. CDR1 SNHLY and CDR2 FYNNEI come from the germline V gene. The CDR3 is made up of 14 amino acids. The trim removed 10 bases at V and 7 bases at J, leaving 11 bases unmatched. CDR3 bases: TGTGCCAAACGACTAGCGGCTCGGTATAATGAGCAGTTCTTC. Protein: CAKRLAARYNEQFF.

The V gene is TRBV29-1, the J gene TRBJ1-1; D not certain. This CDR3 has 13 residues. V gave up 0 bases and J gave up 5 bases, with 10 bases separating them. CDR1 and CDR2 from the germline V gene are SQVTM and ANQGSEA. The DNA of the CDR3 is TGCAGCGTTGAAGATGCATGGAGGACTGAAGCTTTCTTT. It translates to CSVEDAWRTEAFF.

The CDR3 loop is CAISESQGTEAFF. CDR3 nucleotide sequence: TGTGCCATCAGTGAGTCACAGGGGACTGAAGCTTTCTTT. The genes are TRBV10-3 and TRBJ1-1; 7 positions agree with TRBD1. Germline V gene data show CDR1 as ENHRY and CDR2 as SYGVKD. This CDR3 is built from 13 residues. The trim removed 0 bases at V and 5 bases at J, leaving 0 bases unmatched.

This chain links TRBV10-3 with TRBJ1-2, with 7 positions matching TRBD1. The V and J ends lost 6 bases and 5 bases, in that order; junction bases with no gene match: 9. The CDR3 runs to 14 residues. CDR1 is ENHRY and CDR2 is SYGVKD in the germline V gene. The CDR3 bases are TGTGCCATCAGCCCAGGGGGTAGAGAATATGGCTACACCTTC. Translation: CAISPGGREYGYTF.

The CDR3 DNA reads TGTGCCAGCAGCATCCGGGACAGGGGGCTTAGGAACTATGGCTACACCTTC. This translates into CASSIRDRGLRNYGYTF. The gene calls are TRBV5-8 and TRBJ1-2; 12 bases fit TRBD1. The germline V gene encodes CDR1 SGHTS and CDR2 YDEGEE. Trimming removed 4 bases from V and 2 bases from J; junction bases left unmatched: 9. The CDR3 totals 17 residues.

This clone has just one count. The V and J genes are TRBV5-6 and TRBJ2-5; 9 positions agree with TRBD2. The V and J ends lost 1 base and 2 bases, in that order; junction bases with no gene match: 6. Germline V gives CDR1 SGHDT, CDR2 YYEEEE. This CDR3 has 16 amino acids. The CDR3: CASSLLASGVQETQYF. For the CDR3, the DNA is TGTGCCAGCAGCTTGCTGGCTAGCGGGGTTCAAGAGACCCAGTACTTC.

The chain links TRBV5-6 to TRBJ2-1; TRBD1 might be the D (6 bases). Trimming left V 4 bases short and J 7 bases short, with 21 bases between. The CDR3 extends over 16 amino acids. Germline loops: CDR1 SGHDT, CDR2 YYEEEE. The DNA for the CDR3 is TGTGCCAGCAGCCCAAGCCCCAGGGGCCGGAGGAATGAGCAGTTCTTC. The encoded protein is CASSPSPRGRRNEQFF.

This clone occurred a few times. The J gene is TRBJ1-3, the V gene TRBV6-6, with a possible D match to TRBD1 (5 bases). The CDR3 runs to 12 residues. V dropped 5 bases and J dropped 11 bases, with 13 bases sitting between them. From germline, CDR1 is MNHNY and CDR2 SVGAGI (reference sequence). DNA of the CDR3: TGTGCCAGCAGTCCGGGCGGGGCGGCCATATATTTT. The encoded protein is CASSPGGAAIYF.

V and J are TRBV24-1 and TRBJ1-1, with 7 nucleotides matching TRBD1. Unmatched junction bases numbered 6, after V lost 12 bases and J lost 6 bases. Germline CDR1 and CDR2: KGHDR and SFDVKD. CDR3 length: 11 residues. CDR3 protein: CALRTGSEAFF. As DNA, the CDR3 is TGTGCCCTTCGGACAGGCTCTGAAGCTTTCTTT.

The chain joins TRBV28 to TRBJ2-5, with 12 positions matching TRBD1. CDR1 MDHEN and CDR2 SYDVKM come from the germline V gene. Unmatched junction bases numbered 4, after V lost 3 bases and J lost 5 bases. This CDR3 has 15 residues. The CDR3 DNA reads TGTGCCAGCAGTTTTGGGACAGGGGGCCGGGAGACCCAGTACTTC. This sequence encodes CASSFGTGGRETQYF.